Presented here are 21 T cell receptor beta chains from one specimen sequenced in a study of shared clonotypes between healthy human individuals. Sequenced by immunoSEQ multiplex PCR; TCRdb stores in-frame clones only, minus some. The sample shows 2 million to 2.5 million clones, roughly 91% of them seen only once. It was CD45RO-negative cells, positively selected for CCR7, that made up naive CD8 cells, with terminally differentiated effector memory CD45RA+ cells excluded. Sequenced input: naive CD8+ T cells from PBMCs. Receptor source: a young man in good health. Some clones in this sample may be carry-over from other donors' samples.

The rearrangement links TRBV7-9 to TRBJ2-4; D may match TRBD1 or TRBD2 (5 bases each). Germline CDR1 is SEHNR and CDR2 is FQNEAQ (reference sequence). This CDR3 comprises 13 residues. Trimming pared 1 base from V and 5 bases from J, leaving 6 bases between. CDR3 nucleotides: TGTGCCAGCAGCTTAGGAGGGGAAAACATTCAGTACTTC. Protein: CASSLGGENIQYF.

This chain connects TRBV29-1 to TRBJ2-2; D is tentatively TRBD1 or TRBD2 (5 bases each). This CDR3 contains 15 residues. V dropped 7 bases and J dropped 4 bases, with 19 bases sitting between them. Per germline, CDR1 SQVTM and CDR2 ANQGSEA. This CDR3 is CSATRVGPVTGELFF. CDR3 nucleotide sequence: TGCAGCGCCACTAGGGTGGGGCCGGTCACCGGGGAGCTGTTTTTT.

V usage is TRBV29-1 and J usage is TRBJ1-1; D not certain. Looked up from germline, CDR1 is SQVTM and CDR2 is ANQGSEA. The CDR3 is made up of 13 amino acids. V was clipped by 5 bases and J by 0 bases, with 10 bases between them. Written as DNA, the CDR3 is TGCAGCGTTTTTTCAGTTCTGAACACTGAAGCTTTCTTT. Translating gives CSVFSVLNTEAFF.

This chain links TRBV14 with TRBJ1-3; D remains ambiguous. This CDR3 has 13 residues. Germline V gene data show CDR1 as SGHDN and CDR2 as FVKESK. V lost 6 bases to trimming and J lost 0 bases, with 6 bases between them. The CDR3 loop is CASRSVSGNTIYF. The CDR3 DNA follows: TGTGCCAGCAGATCGGTCTCTGGAAACACCATATATTTT.

CDR3 residues: CASGDIGANQPQHF. The CDR3 DNA is TGTGCCAGCGGCGACATTGGCGCCAATCAGCCCCAGCATTTT. This sequence joins TRBV28 and TRBJ1-5; D is unclear. CDR1 is MDHEN, CDR2 SYDVKM, per germline. CDR3 length equals 14 residues. Trimming removed 8 bases from V and 3 bases from J, with 14 bases in between.

The J gene is TRBJ1-1, the V gene TRBV19, with D tentatively TRBD1 (5 bases). The germline CDR1 and CDR2 sequences are LNHDA and SQIVND (reference sequence). The CDR3 loop spans 12 amino acids. V was pared by 9 bases and J by 5 bases, with 13 bases between. As DNA, the CDR3 is TGTGCCAGCGCCTTTCGGGGGACTGAAGCTTTCTTT. Protein: CASAFRGTEAFF. Complete variable domain (other parts from reference TRBV19 and TRBJ1-1): DGGITQSPKYLFRKEGQNVTLSCEQNLNHDAMYWYRQDPGQGLRLIYYSQIVNDFQKGDIAEGYSVSREKKESFPLTVTSAQKNPTAFYLCASAFRGTEAFFGQGTRLTVV.

The V call is TRBV27, the J call TRBJ2-7, with D perhaps matching TRBD1 (6 bases). Per germline, CDR1 MNHEY and CDR2 SMNVEV (reference sequence). The CDR3 loop spans 15 amino acids. V lost 2 bases and J 2 bases, leaving 13 bases between the germline ends. CDR3: CASSLQGFSAYEQYF. CDR3 DNA: TGTGCCAGCAGTTTACAGGGGTTTTCAGCCTACGAGCAGTACTTC.

Only one count was recorded for this clone. The chain employs TRBV12-5 and TRBJ2-3, with TRBD1 as a possible D gene (6 bases). The CDR3 spans 14 residues. From germline, CDR1 is LGHNT and CDR2 FRNRAP. Trimming removed 1 base at V and 5 bases at J, with 10 bases between. CDR3 residues: CASGLGIRGDTQYF. The CDR3 nucleotides are TGTGCTAGTGGTTTGGGGATCAGGGGAGATACGCAGTATTTT.

The chain has TRBV9 and TRBJ2-7, with TRBD2 identical over 8 bases. Germline V gene data show CDR1 as SGDLS and CDR2 as YYNGEE. The CDR3 is 15 residues long. With V trimmed by 4 bases and J by 5 bases, 11 bases remained unmatched. CDR3 DNA sequence: TGTGCCAGCAGCTCATCCGGGACTAGTCTCGACGAGCAGTACTTC. The encoded protein is CASSSSGTSLDEQYF.

The gene calls are TRBV7-9 and TRBJ1-1, with unresolved D. V lost 1 base, J lost 11 bases, and 17 bases lay in between. This CDR3 is 14 amino acids long. Germline V gives CDR1 SEHNR, CDR2 FQNEAQ (reference sequence). CDR3: CASSLVGGVFWAFF. As DNA, the CDR3 is TGTGCCAGCAGCTTAGTTGGCGGGGTCTTTTGGGCTTTCTTT. Full variable domain (outside the CDR3, taken from reference TRBV7-9 and TRBJ1-1): DTGVSQNPRHKITKRGQNVTFRCDPISEHNRLYWYRQTLGQGPEFLTYFQNEAQLEKSRLLSDRFSAERPKGSFSTLEIQRTEQGDSAMYLCASSLVGGVFWAFFGQGTRLTVV.

This chain links TRBV7-2 with TRBJ2-6, with 7 bases aligning to TRBD2. The CDR3 length is 19 residues. V gave up 6 bases and J gave up 1 base; unmatched junction bases: 15. The germline CDR1 and CDR2 sequences are SGHTA and FQGNSA. For the CDR3, the DNA is TGTGCCAGCAGGAGCCCCCGGGGCGGGAGAGCGTCTGGGGCCAACGTCCTGACTTTC. Translating gives CASRSPRGGRASGANVLTF.

The genes are TRBV27 and TRBJ1-2; D is undetermined. In germline, CDR1 is MNHEY, CDR2 SMNVEV (reference sequence). The CDR3 has 14 residues. Trimming took off 0 bases at V and 5 bases at J, with 10 bases between the two ends. CDR3 nucleotide sequence: TGTGCCAGCAGTTTATCGGCCAGTTCATATGGCTACACCTTC. It yields the protein CASSLSASSYGYTF.

V usage is TRBV11-2 and J usage is TRBJ2-2; D uncertain. CDR3 size: 15 residues. CDR1 and CDR2 (germline): SGHAT, FQNNGV. The V end was cut by 5 bases, the J end by 4 bases, with 14 bases between. CDR3 region: CASSPSPWGTGELFF. The CDR3 DNA reads as TGTGCCAGCAGCCCCAGCCCCTGGGGCACCGGGGAGCTGTTTTTT.

This sequence joins TRBV7-7 and TRBJ2-5; D may correspond to TRBD1 or TRBD2 (6 bases each). The DNA matches TRBJ2-7 better at its end, which makes the J call doubtful. Per germline, CDR1 SSHAT and CDR2 FNYEAQ (reference sequence). The CDR3 is 14 residues long. The CDR3 protein is CASSPIRGAYEQYF. The CDR3 nucleotides read TGTGCCAGCAGCCCCATAAGGGGGGCCTACGAGCAGTACTTC.

This sequence joins TRBV27 and TRBJ2-7; tentative D call: TRBD2 (5 bases). Trimming took off 9 bases at V and 3 bases at J, with 12 bases between the two ends. The CDR3 sequence is 12 residues long. Germline V lookup: CDR1 MNHEY, CDR2 SMNVEV (reference sequence). The CDR3 spells CASSTGNYEQYF. The CDR3 DNA follows: TGTGCCAGTTCGACGGGAAACTACGAGCAGTACTTC.

This clone was seen just once. This chain uses TRBV11-2 with TRBJ1-1; D uncertain. Trimming stripped 0 bases from V and 0 bases from J, with 8 bases between. CDR3 length: 15 amino acids. Germline V gives CDR1 SGHAT, CDR2 FQNNGV. This CDR3 is CASSLDQIMNTEAFF. In DNA form, the CDR3 reads TGTGCCAGCAGCTTAGACCAGATCATGAACACTGAAGCTTTCTTT.

This clone was counted a single time. The rearrangement links TRBV7-2 to TRBJ2-5, with TRBD2 as a possible D gene (6 bases). Per the germline V gene, CDR1 is SGHTA and CDR2 is FQGNSA. The CDR3 sequence is 15 residues long. V was cut by 5 bases and J by 1 base, with 14 bases left in between. The CDR3 DNA reads TGTGCCAGCAGCCCCCGGGACTCACTCCAAGAGACCCAGTACTTC. It codes for CASSPRDSLQETQYF.

The rearrangement links TRBV18 to TRBJ2-7; D perhaps matches TRBD2 (5 bases). V was clipped by 3 bases and J by 4 bases, with 19 bases between them. This CDR3 has 16 amino acids. Per the germline V gene, CDR1 is KGHSH and CDR2 is LQKENI. The CDR3 sequence: CASSPSSRELGYEQYF. The CDR3 DNA sequence: TGTGCCAGCTCACCTTCTTCAAGGGAGCTCGGATACGAGCAGTACTTC.

The chain uses TRBV10-3 and TRBJ1-1; D is possibly TRBD1 (5 bases). CDR1 is ENHRY, CDR2 SYGVKD, per germline. The V end lost 1 base, the J end lost 3 bases, and 9 bases lay between the germline ends. The CDR3 contains 14 residues. The CDR3 nucleotides read TGTGCCATCAGTGAGTTGCTGGGGGACACTGAAGCTTTCTTT. It specifies CAISELLGDTEAFF.

The chain joins TRBV7-9 to TRBJ2-7, with D unresolved. There are 15 residues in the CDR3. Germline CDR1 reads SEHNR; CDR2 reads FQNEAQ (reference sequence). V lost 5 bases to trimming and J lost 2 bases, with 16 bases between them. Here the CDR3 reads CASSPSYTETYEQYF. The DNA for the CDR3 is TGTGCCAGCAGCCCAAGTTATACAGAGACCTACGAGCAGTACTTC.

The CDR3 loop is CASSFLVDHQPQHF. The CDR3 coding sequence is TGTGCCAGCAGCTTTCTCGTGGACCATCAGCCCCAGCATTTT. The chain uses TRBV5-8 and TRBJ1-5; D not resolved. Deletions cut 2 bases from V and 5 bases from J, with 11 bases between. The CDR3 is 14 amino acids. CDR1 and CDR2 (germline): SGHTS, YDEGEE.